The entry below gives a single T cell receptor beta chain sequence along with its context. The second PCR ran 7 to 11 cycles with a sample-barcoded 5' primer and J-beta primers. Sequencing recovered at least 3 million CDR3-containing paired-end reads from each sample. MiXCR, run by TCRdb on the 5' RACE reads, gives a single entry per CDR3 protein. The table has about 800,000 distinct CDR3 sequences, approximately 25% seen once. These data belong to a study of blood T cells in healthy people across ages. Germline V CDR1 and CDR2: MDHEN, SYDVKM. Trimming stripped 9 bases from V and 4 bases from J, with 15 bases between. The CDR3 has 13 residues. These data were also reused for a study on T cells of mothers and their children.

This TCR derives from a boy between 10 and 17 years old in good health. The source material was blood. The chain carries TRBV28 and TRBJ1-2; possibly TRBD1 for D (5 bases). This CDR3 reads CASLSGGGYGYTF. DNA of the CDR3: TGTGCCAGTCTATCCGGGGGTGGCTATGGCTACACCTTC.